The 18 T cell receptor beta chains below were found in one sample sequenced in a study of beta chain features in type 1 diabetes. Expressed TCRB transcripts got sequenced, as all isolated RNA was reverse transcribed. Using immunoSEQ multiplex PCR, the repertoire was profiled, and TCRdb retains in-frame clones only, with some absent. The sample includes fewer than 20,000 clones, roughly two fifths seen only once; the top ten take about 0.5%. Material for sequencing was stem cell memory CD4+ T cells from blood. These receptors came from a middle-aged woman in good health.

In its sample, this clone was seen a few times. The CDR3 bases are TGTGCCAGCAGCTCGATCTTAGCGGGGGGGCGGACAGATACGCAGTATTTT. It is translated as CASSSILAGGRTDTQYF. The chain has TRBV5-4 and TRBJ2-3; 11 bases fit TRBD2. V shed 3 bases, J shed 3 bases, and the junction held 9 bases outside the gene matches. The CDR3 runs 17 residues. Germline lookup yields CDR1 SGHNT and CDR2 YYREEE (reference sequence). Combining the CDR3 with reference TRBV5-4 and TRBJ2-3 gives the whole variable domain ETGVTQSPTHLIKTRGQQVTLRCSSQSGHNTVSWYQQALGQGPQFIFQYYREEENGRGNFPPRFSGLQFPNYSSELNVNALELDDSALYLCASSSILAGGRTDTQYFGPGTRLTVL.

The V call is TRBV7-9, the J call TRBJ1-6, with D possibly matching TRBD1 (5 bases). The germline V and J ends were trimmed by 2 bases and 7 bases, with 15 bases remaining between them. The germline V gene has CDR1 SEHNR and CDR2 FQNEAQ (reference sequence). CDR3 length: 16 residues. CDR3 loop: CASSLNFGRVNSPLHF. The DNA for the CDR3 is TGTGCCAGCAGCTTAAATTTTGGCAGGGTGAATTCACCCCTCCACTTT.

This rearrangement joins TRBV7-9 to TRBJ1-2; 8 positions agree with TRBD1. CDR3 length: 16 residues. In germline, CDR1 is SEHNR, CDR2 FQNEAQ (reference sequence). The trim removed 2 bases at V and 0 bases at J, leaving 5 bases unmatched. CDR3 sequence (DNA): TGTGCCAGCAGCTTACCTGGGACAGGAGCTAACTATGGCTACACCTTC. Encoded protein: CASSLPGTGANYGYTF.

By share, this clone ranks as medium-sized. The chain joins TRBV5-6 to TRBJ1-1, with D maybe TRBD1 (5 bases). V lost 0 bases, J lost 5 bases, and 11 bases lay in between. From germline, CDR1 is SGHDT and CDR2 YYEEEE. The CDR3 covers 14 residues. CDR3 nucleotide sequence: TGTGCCAGCAGCTTGGTGGGGCAGAGGACTGAAGCTTTCTTT. As protein: CASSLVGQRTEAFF.

This chain's CDR3 is CASSGGKSTDTQYF. The CDR3 coding sequence is TGTGCCAGCAGTGGTGGCAAAAGCACAGATACGCAGTATTTT. V and J are TRBV6-1 and TRBJ2-3; D unclear. This CDR3 has 14 residues. From germline, CDR1 is MNHNS and CDR2 SASEGT. Deletions cut 4 bases from V and 0 bases from J, with 8 bases between.

This rearrangement joins TRBV28 to TRBJ2-7; D call uncertain. Looked up from germline, CDR1 is MDHEN and CDR2 is SYDVKM. The CDR3 has 13 amino acids. The V end was cut by 1 base, the J end by 5 bases, with 9 bases between. This chain's CDR3 is CASSLSSFDEQYF. The CDR3 nucleotides read TGTGCCAGCAGTTTATCTAGTTTCGACGAGCAGTACTTC.

This chain links TRBV14 with TRBJ2-5; the D gene is possibly TRBD2 (6 bases). The germline CDR1 and CDR2 sequences are SGHDN and FVKESK. V lost 7 bases and J lost 1, with 16 bases in between. This CDR3 has 15 residues. CDR3: CASTISRGSQETQYF. In DNA form, the CDR3 reads TGTGCCAGCACCATTTCTCGGGGGTCCCAAGAGACCCAGTACTTC. Looking up the rest from reference TRBV14 and TRBJ2-5 gives the full variable domain: EAGVTQFPSHSVIEKGQTVTLRCDPISGHDNLYWYRRVMGKEIKFLLHFVKESKQDESGMPNNRFLAERTGGTYSTLKVQPAELEDSGVYFCASTISRGSQETQYFGPGTRLLVL.

In its sample, this clone was seen a few times. The V call is TRBV9, the J call TRBJ1-5; TRBD1 is a possible D gene (5 bases). The CDR3 is made up of 17 amino acids. The germline V gene has CDR1 SGDLS and CDR2 YYNGEE. The V end lost 4 bases, the J end lost 2 bases, and 19 bases lay between the germline ends. CDR3 sequence (DNA): TGTGCCAGCAGCCCGGGGGACGCGGGGGGAGGCAATCAGCCCCAGCATTTT. Its translation is CASSPGDAGGGNQPQHF. The whole variable domain, filled in from reference TRBV9 and TRBJ1-5, reads DSGVTQTPKHLITATGQRVTLRCSPRSGDLSVYWYQQSLDQGLQFLIQYYNGEERAKGNILERFSAQQFPDLHSELNLSSLELGDSALYFCASSPGDAGGGNQPQHFGDGTRLSIL.

The chain combines TRBV2 with TRBJ1-2; 7 bases agree with TRBD1. This CDR3 comprises 13 residues. The germline V gene has CDR1 SNHLY and CDR2 FYNNEI. Germline trimming cut 4 bases from V and 4 bases from J; bases unmatched to any gene: 3. The CDR3: CASSGGTVYGYTF. The CDR3 DNA is TGTGCCAGCAGTGGCGGGACAGTCTATGGCTACACCTTC.

This clone was counted between two and nine times. The chain employs TRBV12-5 and TRBJ2-1; the match to TRBD1 covers 10 bases. Germline CDR1 reads LGHNT; CDR2 reads FRNRAP. This CDR3 contains 15 residues. V lost 6 bases, J lost 6 bases, and 8 bases stayed unmatched. Written as DNA, the CDR3 is TGTGCTAGTGGCCTGGTGGGACAGGGGCGCAATGAGCAGTTCTTC. It encodes CASGLVGQGRNEQFF.

There are a few counts of this clone. The genes are TRBV7-2 and TRBJ1-5, with D tentatively TRBD1 (5 bases). CDR3 length: 15 residues. CDR1 is SGHTA, CDR2 FQGNSA, per germline. V shed 5 bases and J shed 3 bases, with 14 bases lying between them. The CDR3 sequence: CASSPGGVTNQPQHF. CDR3 DNA sequence: TGTGCCAGCAGCCCTGGGGGGGTAACCAATCAGCCCCAGCATTTT.

This clone was recorded only once. The chain links TRBV2 to TRBJ1-2; perhaps TRBD1 as D (5 bases). This CDR3 is built from 13 residues. V was trimmed by 1 base and J by 4 bases, leaving 7 bases between them. The V gene's germline CDR1 is SNHLY and CDR2 FYNNEI. CDR3 loop: CASSEGGGYGYTF. In DNA form, the CDR3 reads TGTGCCAGCAGTGAAGGGGGGGGCTATGGCTACACCTTC.

This clone was seen a handful of times. The gene calls are TRBV27 and TRBJ2-7, with 7 bases lining up with TRBD1. The germline CDR1 and CDR2 sequences are MNHEY and SMNVEV (reference sequence). The ends lost 5 bases at V and 4 bases at J; junction bases unmatched: 11. CDR3 length equals 15 residues. The CDR3 region is CASSTSGQVVYEQYF. The CDR3 DNA is TGTGCCAGCAGTACCTCCGGACAGGTTGTTTACGAGCAGTACTTC.

The chain recombines TRBV7-9 with TRBJ1-1, with 7 bases lining up with TRBD1. Losses at the gene ends were 2 bases for V and 1 base for J; bases not matched to a gene: 1. CDR3 length: 14 residues. Germline CDR1 and CDR2: SEHNR and FQNEAQ (reference sequence). DNA for the CDR3: TGTGCCAGCAGCTTACGGACAGGGAACACTGAAGCTTTCTTT. It codes for CASSLRTGNTEAFF.

This clone turned up a few times. V is TRBV19 and J is TRBJ2-7; D is perhaps TRBD2 (5 bases). The CDR3 has 12 residues. Germline V CDR1 and CDR2: LNHDA, SQIVND (reference sequence). V was shortened by 3 bases and J by 7 bases, with 10 bases between the two germline ends. CDR3 DNA sequence: TGTGCCAGTAGTATGGTTCCGGGAGAGCAGTACTTC. Amino acid sequence: CASSMVPGEQYF.

This chain uses TRBV5-4 with TRBJ2-7, with D unresolved. V gave up 0 bases and J gave up 2 bases, with 9 bases separating them. Per germline, CDR1 SGHNT and CDR2 YYREEE (reference sequence). This CDR3 is 14 amino acids long. Here the CDR3 DNA reads TGTGCCAGCAGCTTGGGACCAGGAACCTACGAGCAGTACTTC. It encodes CASSLGPGTYEQYF.

This clone was picked up a small number of times. The V call is TRBV7-9, the J call TRBJ2-1; 13 bases align to TRBD2. Germline V gene sequence: CDR1 SEHNR, CDR2 FQNEAQ (reference sequence). The J segment lost 7 bases and the V segment lost 3 bases, leaving 3 bases of the junction unmatched. CDR3 length: 15 residues. This CDR3 reads CASSLGLAGSNEQFF. As DNA, the CDR3 is TGTGCCAGCAGCTTGGGACTAGCGGGGAGTAATGAGCAGTTCTTC. Full variable domain (remainder filled in from reference TRBV7-9 and TRBJ2-1): DTGVSQNPRHKITKRGQNVTFRCDPISEHNRLYWYRQTLGQGPEFLTYFQNEAQLEKSRLLSDRFSAERPKGSFSTLEIQRTEQGDSAMYLCASSLGLAGSNEQFFGPGTRLTVL.

The genes are TRBV19 and TRBJ1-6; 7 bases are shared with TRBD1. V shed 6 bases, J shed 9 bases, and the junction held 17 bases outside the gene matches. The V gene's germline CDR1 is LNHDA and CDR2 SQIVND (reference sequence). The CDR3 runs to 17 residues. CDR3 residues: CASRTGSGLSRTSPLHF. CDR3 sequence (DNA): TGTGCCAGTAGGACAGGGTCTGGGCTCTCCAGGACTTCACCCCTCCACTTT.